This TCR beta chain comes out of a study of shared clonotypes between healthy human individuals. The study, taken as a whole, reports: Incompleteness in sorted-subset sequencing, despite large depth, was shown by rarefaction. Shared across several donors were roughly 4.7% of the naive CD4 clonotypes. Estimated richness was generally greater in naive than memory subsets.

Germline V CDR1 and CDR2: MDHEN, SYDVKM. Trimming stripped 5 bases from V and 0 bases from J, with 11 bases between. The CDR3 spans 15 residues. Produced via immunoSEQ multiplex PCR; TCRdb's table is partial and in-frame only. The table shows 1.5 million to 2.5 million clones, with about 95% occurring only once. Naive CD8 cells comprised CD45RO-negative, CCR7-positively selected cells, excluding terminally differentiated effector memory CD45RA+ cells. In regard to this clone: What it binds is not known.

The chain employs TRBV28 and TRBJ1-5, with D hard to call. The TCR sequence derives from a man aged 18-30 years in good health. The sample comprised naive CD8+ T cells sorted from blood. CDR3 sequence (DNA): TGTGCCAGCAGTCGGTCGCCCCGTAGCAATCAGCCCCAGCATTTT. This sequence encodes CASSRSPRSNQPQHF.